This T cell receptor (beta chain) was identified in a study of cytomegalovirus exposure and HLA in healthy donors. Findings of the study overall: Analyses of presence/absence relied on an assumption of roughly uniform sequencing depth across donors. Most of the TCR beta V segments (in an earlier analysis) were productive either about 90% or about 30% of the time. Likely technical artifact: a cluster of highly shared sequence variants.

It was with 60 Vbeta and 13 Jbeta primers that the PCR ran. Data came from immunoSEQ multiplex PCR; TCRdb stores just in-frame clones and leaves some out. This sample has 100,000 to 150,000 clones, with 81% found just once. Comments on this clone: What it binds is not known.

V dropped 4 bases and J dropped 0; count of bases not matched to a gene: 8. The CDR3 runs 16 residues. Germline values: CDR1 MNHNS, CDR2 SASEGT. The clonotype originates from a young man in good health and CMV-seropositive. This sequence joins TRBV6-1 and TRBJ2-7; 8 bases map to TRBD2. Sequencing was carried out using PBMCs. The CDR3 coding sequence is TGTGCCAGCAGTGCTTTGAGTAGCGGGATCTCCTACGAGCAGTACTTC. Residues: CASSALSSGISYEQYF.